This record concerns one T cell receptor (beta chain) sequence. The antigen remains undetermined. The data belong to a study of shared clonotypes between healthy human individuals. Study observations and caveats: The donor pool, a small one, limited the genetic and exposure-history diversity represented.

Method: immunoSEQ multiplex PCR; TCRdb's copy keeps in-frame clones and lacks some. The table lists a few hundred thousand clones, around three quarters of them singletons. Germline-derived CDR1 and CDR2 are MDHEN and SYDVKM. The germline V and J ends were trimmed by 5 bases and 0 bases, with 14 bases remaining between them. The CDR3 totals 15 residues. The clonotype originates from a woman aged 40 to 50 in good health. Some clones in this sample may be carry-over from other donors' samples. Sequencing was done on a sample of PBMCs. This rearrangement joins TRBV28 to TRBJ2-7, with TRBD1 as a possible D gene (6 bases). The CDR3 sequence: CASSRGQPSSYEQYF. CDR3 bases: TGTGCCAGCAGTAGGGGACAACCCAGCTCCTACGAGCAGTACTTC. Variable domain in full (rest from reference TRBV28 and TRBJ2-7): DVKVTQSSRYLVKRTGEKVFLECVQDMDHENMFWYRQDPGLGLRLIYFSYDVKMKEKGDIPEGYSVSREKKERFSLILESASTNQTSMYLCASSRGQPSSYEQYFGPGTRLTVT.